A selection of T cell receptor beta chains follows, all from one sample in a study of CD8 T cells in Susac syndrome. TCRdb re-called the immunoSEQ multiplex PCR reads through MiXCR, storing one row per CDR3 protein. The data show about 250,000 distinct CDR3 sequences, with just under 95% seen just once and 0.055% to 0.075% held by the top ten. Sequencing used CD4+ T cells from PBMCs. The receptors stem from a human donor with multiple sclerosis. Both conserved end residues are part of each CDR3. A D gene is named only where the DNA matches it firmly. Where a row states a size, it is once, few, many or the class of an expanded clone; other rows omit it.

cdr3_length: 13
j_call: TRBJ1-1
d_call: NA
v_call: TRBV9
clone_size: NA
cdr3_nt: TGTGCCAGCAGCCCCGACGGGGTGGGTGAAGCTTTCTTT
cdr3_aa: CASSPDGVGEAFF

cdr3_length: 16
j_call: TRBJ2-3
d_call: TRBD2
v_call: TRBV4-1
clone_size: NA
cdr3_nt: TGCGCCAGCAGACCTGAGGGCGGGGGGATAAAACGGACGCAGTATTTT
cdr3_aa: CASRPEGGGIKRTQYF

cdr3_length: 14
j_call: TRBJ1-2
d_call: NA
v_call: TRBV4-1
clone_size: NA
cdr3_nt: TGCGCCAGCAGCCAAGGGTTTCCCCTTGGTAGCTACACCTTC
cdr3_aa: CASSQGFPLGSYTF

cdr3_length: 15
j_call: TRBJ1-5
d_call: NA
v_call: TRBV10-2
clone_size: NA
cdr3_nt: TGCGCCAGCGGAGGCAGCAGAAATAGCAATCAGCCCCAGCATTTT
cdr3_aa: CASGGSRNSNQPQHF

cdr3_length: 12
j_call: TRBJ2-7
d_call: TRBD1
v_call: TRBV20-1
clone_size: NA
cdr3_nt: TGCAGTGCTGGAAGACAGGGCTACGAGCAGTACTTC
cdr3_aa: CSAGRQGYEQYF

cdr3_length: 16
j_call: TRBJ2-2
d_call: TRBD2
v_call: TRBV11-3
clone_size: NA
cdr3_nt: TGTGCCAGCAGTATGACCGGGACTAGACTGACCGGGGAGCTGTTTTTT
cdr3_aa: CASSMTGTRLTGELFF

cdr3_length: 13
j_call: TRBJ2-5
d_call: NA
v_call: TRBV7-9
clone_size: NA
cdr3_nt: TGTGCCAGCAGCCTCGGGCCCTGGGAGACCCAGTACTTC
cdr3_aa: CASSLGPWETQYF

cdr3_length: 15
j_call: TRBJ2-1
d_call: TRBD2
v_call: TRBV29-1
clone_size: few
cdr3_nt: TGCAGCGTGACAGGGACTAGCGGACCCTACAATGAGCAGTTCTTC
cdr3_aa: CSVTGTSGPYNEQFF

cdr3_length: 12
j_call: TRBJ2-2
d_call: NA
v_call: TRBV24-1
clone_size: once
cdr3_nt: TGTGCCACCAGTGAGCTGGGGTCCGAGCTGTTTTTT
cdr3_aa: CATSELGSELFF

cdr3_length: 12
j_call: TRBJ2-1
d_call: NA
v_call: TRBV29-1
clone_size: NA
cdr3_nt: TGCAGCGTTGAATGGTCTGGGGATGAGCAGTTCTTC
cdr3_aa: CSVEWSGDEQFF

cdr3_length: 18
j_call: TRBJ1-5
d_call: NA
v_call: TRBV18
clone_size: NA
cdr3_nt: TGTGCCAGCTCACCACGGGAGGACCCAGGGACTGGGATCTCCCCCCAGCATTTT
cdr3_aa: CASSPREDPGTGISPQHF

cdr3_length: 11
j_call: TRBJ2-2
d_call: NA
v_call: TRBV12-3/TRBV12-4
clone_size: NA
cdr3_nt: TGTGCCAGCGCCCGAGCCAGGGAGCTGTTTTTT
cdr3_aa: CASARARELFF

cdr3_length: 15
j_call: TRBJ2-1
d_call: TRBD2
v_call: TRBV20-1
clone_size: NA
cdr3_nt: TGCAGTGCTAGAGCCACTAGCGGAGGCTACAATGAGCAGTTCTTC
cdr3_aa: CSARATSGGYNEQFF

cdr3_length: 15
j_call: TRBJ2-3
d_call: NA
v_call: TRBV18
clone_size: NA
cdr3_nt: TGTGCCAGCTCACCACTCGCAGGGGTCGAAGATACGCAGTATTTT
cdr3_aa: CASSPLAGVEDTQYF

cdr3_length: 15
j_call: TRBJ2-5
d_call: NA
v_call: TRBV7-9
clone_size: NA
cdr3_nt: TGTGCCAGCAGTCCAAATCCGCCCCTCAAAGAGACCCAGTACTTC
cdr3_aa: CASSPNPPLKETQYF

cdr3_length: 16
j_call: TRBJ1-6
d_call: TRBD1
v_call: TRBV2
clone_size: NA
cdr3_nt: TGTGCCAGCAGTGAACAGGGGGCGTTCAATAATTCACCCCTCCACTTT
cdr3_aa: CASSEQGAFNNSPLHF

cdr3_length: 14
j_call: TRBJ2-7
d_call: TRBD2
v_call: TRBV30
clone_size: NA
cdr3_nt: TGTGCCTGGAGTGTAGGGACTAGCTCCTACGAGCAGTACTTC
cdr3_aa: CAWSVGTSSYEQYF

cdr3_length: 14
j_call: TRBJ1-1
d_call: TRBD1
v_call: TRBV5-5
clone_size: NA
cdr3_nt: TGTGCCAGCAGCTCGGGACAGGGATACACTGAAGCTTTCTTT
cdr3_aa: CASSSGQGYTEAFF

cdr3_length: 14
j_call: TRBJ2-6
d_call: NA
v_call: TRBV30
clone_size: NA
cdr3_nt: TGTGCCTGGAGTTACGACTCTGGGGCCAACGTCCTGACTTTC
cdr3_aa: CAWSYDSGANVLTF

cdr3_length: 13
j_call: TRBJ1-5
d_call: NA
v_call: TRBV7-2
clone_size: NA
cdr3_nt: TGTGCCAGCAGCTTAGGGGGGTCACAGCCCCAGCATTTT
cdr3_aa: CASSLGGSQPQHF

cdr3_length: 14
j_call: TRBJ2-1
d_call: TRBD2
v_call: TRBV29-1
clone_size: NA
cdr3_nt: TGCAGCGTTCTACGACTAGCGGGGGGGAATGAGCAGTTCTTC
cdr3_aa: CSVLRLAGGNEQFF

cdr3_length: 12
j_call: TRBJ1-2
d_call: TRBD1
v_call: TRBV6-5
clone_size: NA
cdr3_nt: TGTGCCAGCAGGACAGGGTCCGACGGCTACACCTTC
cdr3_aa: CASRTGSDGYTF

cdr3_length: 13
j_call: TRBJ1-1
d_call: NA
v_call: TRBV10-3
clone_size: NA
cdr3_nt: TGTGCCATCAGTGGAGGGGCTGGCACTGAAGCTTTCTTT
cdr3_aa: CAISGGAGTEAFF

cdr3_length: 15
j_call: TRBJ1-1
d_call: NA
v_call: TRBV19
clone_size: NA
cdr3_nt: TGTGCCAGTAGTATAGACGCCGGGACCGCCCGCGAGCTTTTCTTT
cdr3_aa: CASSIDAGTARELFF

cdr3_length: 15
j_call: TRBJ2-7
d_call: TRBD2
v_call: TRBV5-1
clone_size: NA
cdr3_nt: TGCGCCAGCAGCTTGGTGCTAGCGGGGAACTACGAGCAGTACTTC
cdr3_aa: CASSLVLAGNYEQYF

cdr3_length: 17
j_call: TRBJ2-3
d_call: TRBD2
v_call: TRBV12-3/TRBV12-4
clone_size: NA
cdr3_nt: TGTGCCAGCAGTGCAGGACTAGCGGGAGGAAGTACAGATACGCAGTATTTT
cdr3_aa: CASSAGLAGGSTDTQYF

cdr3_length: 17
j_call: TRBJ2-6
d_call: TRBD1
v_call: TRBV6-1
clone_size: NA
cdr3_nt: TGTGCCAGCAATCCCAGGGGGCGCAGGTCTGGGGCCAACGTCCTGACTTTC
cdr3_aa: CASNPRGRRSGANVLTF

cdr3_length: 15
j_call: TRBJ2-5
d_call: NA
v_call: TRBV4-1
clone_size: NA
cdr3_nt: TGCGCCAGCAGCCAAGATCTGGCGGGGCAAGAGACCCAGTACTTC
cdr3_aa: CASSQDLAGQETQYF

cdr3_length: 19
j_call: TRBJ2-5
d_call: TRBD2
v_call: TRBV20-1
clone_size: NA
cdr3_nt: TGCAGTGCTAGCCAGATCCGGATAGCGGGAGCGCGGCCGGGGGAGACCCAGTACTTC
cdr3_aa: CSASQIRIAGARPGETQYF

cdr3_length: 13
j_call: TRBJ1-1
d_call: NA
v_call: TRBV18
clone_size: NA
cdr3_nt: TGTGCCAGCTCACCGAAAAGTTCCACTGAAGCTTTCTTT
cdr3_aa: CASSPKSSTEAFF

cdr3_length: 14
j_call: TRBJ1-1
d_call: NA
v_call: TRBV27
clone_size: few
cdr3_nt: TGTGCCAGCAGTAAAGGGTTCTCGAACACTGAAGCTTTCTTT
cdr3_aa: CASSKGFSNTEAFF

cdr3_length: 15
j_call: TRBJ2-3
d_call: NA
v_call: TRBV20-1
clone_size: NA
cdr3_nt: TGCAGTGCAAAAGATAGGTCGCGCTCCACAGATACGCAGTATTTT
cdr3_aa: CSAKDRSRSTDTQYF

cdr3_length: 16
j_call: TRBJ2-3
d_call: TRBD2
v_call: TRBV29-1
clone_size: NA
cdr3_nt: TGCAGCGTTGATGGGGGGGCTAGCGGGAGTACAGATACGCAGTATTTT
cdr3_aa: CSVDGGASGSTDTQYF

cdr3_length: 15
j_call: TRBJ1-1
d_call: TRBD1
v_call: TRBV5-1
clone_size: NA
cdr3_nt: TGCGCCAGCAGCTCGACGACAGGGGTTGGGACTGAAGCTTTCTTT
cdr3_aa: CASSSTTGVGTEAFF

cdr3_length: 15
j_call: TRBJ1-1
d_call: NA
v_call: TRBV5-1
clone_size: NA
cdr3_nt: TGCGCCAGCAGCCCCACTGGACGGACGGGCACTGAAGCTTTCTTT
cdr3_aa: CASSPTGRTGTEAFF

cdr3_length: 15
j_call: TRBJ2-4
d_call: TRBD2
v_call: TRBV5-6
clone_size: NA
cdr3_nt: TGTGCCAGCCACGAGGGAGGGGTAGCCAAAAACATTCAGTACTTC
cdr3_aa: CASHEGGVAKNIQYF

cdr3_length: 15
j_call: TRBJ1-5
d_call: NA
v_call: TRBV27
clone_size: NA
cdr3_nt: TGTGCCAGCAGGGAAAGGGGTTATAGCAATCAGCCCCAGCATTTT
cdr3_aa: CASRERGYSNQPQHF

cdr3_length: 14
j_call: TRBJ2-2
d_call: NA
v_call: TRBV6-5
clone_size: few
cdr3_nt: TGTGCCAGCAGTTACTCCGGGTACACCGGGGAGCTGTTTTTT
cdr3_aa: CASSYSGYTGELFF

cdr3_length: 13
j_call: TRBJ2-7
d_call: TRBD1
v_call: TRBV15
clone_size: few
cdr3_nt: TGTGCCGCCGGGACAGCTCCCTCCTACGAGCAGTACTTC
cdr3_aa: CAAGTAPSYEQYF

cdr3_length: 15
j_call: TRBJ2-7
d_call: NA
v_call: TRBV11-2
clone_size: few
cdr3_nt: TGTGCCAGCAGCTTAGTAGGGCAGATTACCTACGAGCAGTACTTC
cdr3_aa: CASSLVGQITYEQYF

cdr3_length: 16
j_call: TRBJ1-6
d_call: TRBD1
v_call: TRBV27
clone_size: NA
cdr3_nt: TGTGCCAGCAGTTACATGGACAGGGCCTATAATTCACCCCTCCACTTT
cdr3_aa: CASSYMDRAYNSPLHF

cdr3_length: 14
j_call: TRBJ1-6
d_call: TRBD1
v_call: TRBV30
clone_size: NA
cdr3_nt: TGTGCCTGGAGTTCCGGGACAGATGCTTCACCCCTCCACTTT
cdr3_aa: CAWSSGTDASPLHF

cdr3_length: 17
j_call: TRBJ1-4
d_call: NA
v_call: TRBV3-1
clone_size: NA
cdr3_nt: TGTGCCAGCAGCCAACCACCGGGACCGACAACTAATGAAAAACTGTTTTTT
cdr3_aa: CASSQPPGPTTNEKLFF

cdr3_length: 14
j_call: TRBJ1-3
d_call: NA
v_call: TRBV12-3/TRBV12-4
clone_size: NA
cdr3_nt: TGTGCCAGCAGATTGAGAAACTCTGGAAACACCATATATTTT
cdr3_aa: CASRLRNSGNTIYF

cdr3_length: 12
j_call: TRBJ2-5
d_call: TRBD1
v_call: TRBV29-1
clone_size: NA
cdr3_nt: TGCAGCGGACAGGGATTTCGGGAGACCCAGTACTTC
cdr3_aa: CSGQGFRETQYF

cdr3_length: 14
j_call: TRBJ2-3
d_call: NA
v_call: TRBV14
clone_size: NA
cdr3_nt: TGTGCCAGCAGCCGGGGTTCCAGCACAGATACGCAGTATTTT
cdr3_aa: CASSRGSSTDTQYF

cdr3_length: 13
j_call: TRBJ1-5
d_call: NA
v_call: TRBV7-2
clone_size: NA
cdr3_nt: TGTGCCAGCAGCTTAGCGCGGGATCAGCCCCAGCATTTT
cdr3_aa: CASSLARDQPQHF

cdr3_length: 11
j_call: TRBJ2-1
d_call: TRBD1
v_call: TRBV7-9
clone_size: NA
cdr3_nt: TGTGCCAGCAGCTTAGGGCAGGGGGAGTTCTTC
cdr3_aa: CASSLGQGEFF